This TCR beta chain was sequenced in a study of neoadjuvant nivolumab and ipilimumab in lung cancer. In the study overall: Nivolumab 3 mg/kg was given days 1, 15 and 29, plus ipilimumab 1 mg/kg day 1 in combination. Study findings and constraints: Blood richness before therapy tracked richness in tumors resected after neoadjuvant therapy. From pretherapy to surgery, tumor richness and clonality rose with dual therapy. TCR sequencing covered a small number of samples.

The V segment lost 4 bases and the J segment 8 bases; nucleotides outside the gene matches: 6. CDR1 and CDR2 from the germline V gene are SQVTM and ANQGSEA. CDR3 length equals 12 residues. Using immunoSEQ multiplex PCR, the repertoire was profiled, and TCRdb retains in-frame clones only, with some absent. The profile covers 40,000 to 55,000 clones, with around nine tenths appearing a single time and under 4.5% taken by the ten largest. Comments on this clone: Its antigen is undetermined.

This chain connects TRBV29-1 to TRBJ1-2, with TRBD1 identical over 8 bases. The material sequenced was blood, taken before neoadjuvant nivolumab, alone or with ipilimumab. The receptor comes from an adult with non-small cell lung cancer. Some clones in this sample may be carry-over from other donors' samples. The CDR3 region has the DNA TGCAGCGTTGTTCAGGGGGCGAGAGGCTACACCTTC. It codes for CSVVQGARGYTF.